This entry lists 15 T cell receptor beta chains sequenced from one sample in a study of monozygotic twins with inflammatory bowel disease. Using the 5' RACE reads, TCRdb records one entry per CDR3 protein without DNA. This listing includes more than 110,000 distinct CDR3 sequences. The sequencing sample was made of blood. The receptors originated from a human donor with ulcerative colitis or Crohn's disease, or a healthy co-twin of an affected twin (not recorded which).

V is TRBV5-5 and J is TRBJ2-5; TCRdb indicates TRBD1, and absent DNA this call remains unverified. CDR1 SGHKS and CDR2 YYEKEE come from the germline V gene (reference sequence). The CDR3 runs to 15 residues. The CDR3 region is CASTRAGVTQETQYF. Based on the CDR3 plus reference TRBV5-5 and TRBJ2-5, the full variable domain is DAGVTQSPTHLIKTRGQQVTLRCSPISGHKSVSWYQQVLGQGPQFIFQYYEKEERGRGNFPDRFSARQFPNYSSELNVNALLLGDSALYLCASTRAGVTQETQYFGPGTRLLVL.

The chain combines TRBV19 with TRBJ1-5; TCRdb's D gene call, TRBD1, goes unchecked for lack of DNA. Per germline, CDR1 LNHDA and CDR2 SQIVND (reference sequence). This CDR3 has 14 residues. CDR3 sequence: CASSWTGYNQPQHF.

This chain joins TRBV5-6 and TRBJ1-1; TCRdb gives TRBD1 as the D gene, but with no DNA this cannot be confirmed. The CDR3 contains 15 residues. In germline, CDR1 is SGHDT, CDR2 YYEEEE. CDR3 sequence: CASSPQEGGNTEAFF. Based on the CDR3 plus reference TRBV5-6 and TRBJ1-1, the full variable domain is DAGVTQSPTHLIKTRGQQVTLRCSPKSGHDTVSWYQQALGQGPQFIFQYYEEEERQRGNFPDRFSGHQFPNYSSELNVNALLLGDSALYLCASSPQEGGNTEAFFGQGTRLTVV.

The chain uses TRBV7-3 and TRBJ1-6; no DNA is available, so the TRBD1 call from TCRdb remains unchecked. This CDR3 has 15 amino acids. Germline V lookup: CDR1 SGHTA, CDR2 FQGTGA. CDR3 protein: CASSARDRGNSPLHF.

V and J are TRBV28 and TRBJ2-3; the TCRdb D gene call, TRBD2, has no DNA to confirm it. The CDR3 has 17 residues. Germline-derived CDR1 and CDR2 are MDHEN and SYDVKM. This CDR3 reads CASSFMTSGISTDTQYF.

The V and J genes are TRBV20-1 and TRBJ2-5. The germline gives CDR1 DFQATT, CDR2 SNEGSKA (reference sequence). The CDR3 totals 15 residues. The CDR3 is CSARAILAGSETQYF.

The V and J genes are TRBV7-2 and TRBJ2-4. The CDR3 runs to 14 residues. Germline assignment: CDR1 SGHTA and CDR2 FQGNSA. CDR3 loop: CASSSPSRQNIQYF.

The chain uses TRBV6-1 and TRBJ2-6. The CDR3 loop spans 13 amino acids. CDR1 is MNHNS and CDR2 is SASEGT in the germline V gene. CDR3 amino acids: CASGEPGANVLTF.

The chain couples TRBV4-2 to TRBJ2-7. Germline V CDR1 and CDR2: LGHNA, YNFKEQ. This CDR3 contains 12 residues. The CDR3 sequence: CASSQDRYEQYF.

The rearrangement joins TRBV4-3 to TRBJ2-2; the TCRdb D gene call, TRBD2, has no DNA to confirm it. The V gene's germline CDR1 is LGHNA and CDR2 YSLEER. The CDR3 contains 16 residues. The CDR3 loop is CASSQDWDWETGELFF.

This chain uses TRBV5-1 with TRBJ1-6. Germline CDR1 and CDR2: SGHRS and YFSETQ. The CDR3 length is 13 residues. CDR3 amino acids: CASSLGDHSPLHF.

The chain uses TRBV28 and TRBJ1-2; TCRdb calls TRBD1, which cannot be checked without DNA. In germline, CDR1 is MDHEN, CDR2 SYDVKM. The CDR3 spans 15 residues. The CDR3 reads CASRTPGQQNYGYTF.

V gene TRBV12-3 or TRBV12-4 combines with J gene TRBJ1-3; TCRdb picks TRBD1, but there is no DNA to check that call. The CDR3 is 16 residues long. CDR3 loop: CASSSKQARWGDTIYF.

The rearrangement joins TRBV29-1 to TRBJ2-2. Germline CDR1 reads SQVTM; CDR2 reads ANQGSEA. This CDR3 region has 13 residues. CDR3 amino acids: CSVEEMGIGELFF.

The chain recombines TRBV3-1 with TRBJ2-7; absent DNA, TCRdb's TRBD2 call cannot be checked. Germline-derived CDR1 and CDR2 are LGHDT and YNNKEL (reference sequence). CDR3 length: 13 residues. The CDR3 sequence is CASSQPSGYEQYF.